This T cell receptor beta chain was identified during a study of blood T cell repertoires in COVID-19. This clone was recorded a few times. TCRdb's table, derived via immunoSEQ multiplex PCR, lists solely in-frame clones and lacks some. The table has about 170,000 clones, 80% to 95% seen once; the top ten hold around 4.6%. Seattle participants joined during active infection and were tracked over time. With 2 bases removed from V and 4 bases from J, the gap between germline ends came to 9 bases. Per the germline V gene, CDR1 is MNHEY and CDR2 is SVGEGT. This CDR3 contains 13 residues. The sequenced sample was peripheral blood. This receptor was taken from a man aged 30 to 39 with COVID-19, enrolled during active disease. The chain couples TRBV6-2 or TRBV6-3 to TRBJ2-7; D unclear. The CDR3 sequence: CASSYPKSYEQYF. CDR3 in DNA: TGTGCCAGCAGTTACCCGAAGAGTTACGAGCAGTACTTC.